This T cell receptor (beta chain) is drawn from a study of shared clonotypes between healthy human individuals. Looking at the study overall: Three plates each covered CD4 naive and memory; CD8 naive two, CD8 memory one. General study findings and limits: It was the few donors that limited the genetic and exposure-history diversity represented.

Sequenced by immunoSEQ multiplex PCR; TCRdb stores in-frame clones only, minus some. This sample yields 2 million to 2.5 million clones, of which 93% are seen a single time; around 0.4% belongs to the top ten. From germline, CDR1 is SGHRS and CDR2 YFSETQ. V dropped 0 bases and J dropped 1 base, with 10 bases sitting between them. The CDR3 consists of 16 residues. Comment on this clone: What it recognizes is unknown.

The specimen sequenced was naive CD4+ T cells from PBMCs. The subset: CD45RA+ positively selected. The chain links TRBV5-1 to TRBJ2-2; possible D gene TRBD2, 5 bases. The clonotype originates from a man between 18 and 35 years old in good health. Some clones in this sample may be carry-over from other donors' samples. CDR3 DNA: TGCGCCAGCAGCTTGGCATTAGCGATGAACACCGGGGAGCTGTTTTTT. Protein: CASSLALAMNTGELFF.